Reported below is one TCR beta chain. Donors showed nominal health when sampled, although they likely had unrecorded immune exposures. Researchers ran the PCR with 60 Vbeta and 13 Jbeta primers. Under the authors' procedure: The authors later counted approximately 80 million unique TCR beta chains, approximately 10 million of them shared. Here immunoSEQ multiplex PCR was the method, and the copy in TCRdb shows in-frame clones only, minus some. V, J and clone size derive from that table, while D and trimming were established from the DNA sequence. Of some 150,000 clones in the sample, over 65% were seen once. The sample belongs to a study of cytomegalovirus exposure and HLA in healthy donors. On the study more broadly: An earlier analysis identified under 130 million unique TCR beta sequences in 150 million to 200 million T cells.

The CDR3 is 12 amino acids. CDR1 is KGHSH and CDR2 is LQKENI in the germline V gene. This chain uses TRBV18 with TRBJ2-5; D is ambiguous. The end of the DNA aligns better with TRBJ2-7, so the J call may be wrong. This receptor was taken from a man in his forties or fifties in good health and CMV-seropositive. The sequenced sample was PBMCs. The CDR3 coding sequence is TGTGCCAGCTCACCGGCAGGTTACGAGCAGTACTTC. It is translated as CASSPAGYEQYF.